Listed here are 21 T cell receptor beta chains from one sample, sequenced in a study of blood T cell repertoires in COVID-19. Sequencing used immunoSEQ multiplex PCR; TCRdb keeps in-frame clones, though not all of them. The data contain 110,000 to 150,000 clones, 88% of them singletons. The sample taken for sequencing was peripheral blood. Receptor source: a man aged 50-60 years with active or convalescent COVID-19.

This chain connects TRBV9 to TRBJ1-3; 7 nucleotides match TRBD1. The CDR3 contains 15 residues. The germline V gene encodes CDR1 SGDLS and CDR2 YYNGEE. The V and J ends lost 3 bases and 0 bases, in that order; junction bases with no gene match: 3. The CDR3 DNA sequence: TGTGCCAGCAGCGCGACAGGGAGCTCTGGAAACACCATATATTTT. Translation: CASSATGSSGNTIYF.

This chain joins TRBV3-1 (or the pseudogene TRBV3-2) and TRBJ2-4; 15 bases align to TRBD2. Germline trimming cut 0 bases from V and 6 bases from J; bases unmatched to any gene: 6. Per germline, CDR1 LGHDT and CDR2 YNNKEL (reference sequence). The CDR3 runs to 18 residues. This CDR3 reads CASSQDYPGLAGGNIQYF. CDR3 sequence (DNA): TGTGCCAGCAGCCAAGATTACCCGGGACTAGCGGGAGGAAACATTCAGTACTTC.

J is TRBJ2-7 and V is TRBV19, with D perhaps TRBD1 (6 bases). Germline CDR1 and CDR2: LNHDA and SQIVND (reference sequence). The CDR3 contains 15 residues. The germline V and J ends were trimmed by 3 bases and 0 bases, with 12 bases remaining between them. The CDR3 nucleotides read TGTGCCAGTAGTATTTCAGGGGAAGGCTCCTACGAGCAGTACTTC. It encodes CASSISGEGSYEQYF. Combining the CDR3 with reference TRBV19 and TRBJ2-7 gives the whole variable domain DGGITQSPKYLFRKEGQNVTLSCEQNLNHDAMYWYRQDPGQGLRLIYYSQIVNDFQKGDIAEGYSVSREKKESFPLTVTSAQKNPTAFYLCASSISGEGSYEQYFGPGTRLTVT.

V is TRBV7-2 and J is TRBJ2-7; 15 bases are shared with TRBD2. Germline V CDR1 and CDR2: SGHTA, FQGNSA. The CDR3 runs 15 residues. Trimming at V came to 1 base and at J to 6 bases, leaving 1 base not matched to a gene. The CDR3 reads CASSLEGLAGGEQYF. DNA for the CDR3: TGTGCCAGCAGCTTAGAGGGACTAGCGGGAGGCGAGCAGTACTTC.

This chain joins TRBV29-1 and TRBJ2-6, with D possibly TRBD2 on 5 matching bases. Per germline, CDR1 SQVTM and CDR2 ANQGSEA. V lost 4 bases to trimming and J lost 0 bases, with 10 bases between them. This CDR3 has 15 residues. As DNA, the CDR3 is TGCAGCGTTGCGGACGGGAACTCTGGGGCCAACGTCCTGACTTTC. Amino acids: CSVADGNSGANVLTF.

The rearrangement uses TRBV28 and TRBJ1-5; D is ambiguous. The CDR3 is 18 amino acids. The V end lost 6 bases, the J end lost 4 bases, and 25 bases lay between the germline ends. Germline V CDR1 and CDR2: MDHEN, SYDVKM. The CDR3 region is CASRPEDNLSIANQPQHF. The CDR3 nucleotides read TGTGCCAGCAGACCCGAGGATAACCTTTCTATAGCAAATCAGCCCCAGCATTTT.

This clone was seen many times. The rearrangement joins TRBV3-1 (or the pseudogene TRBV3-2) to TRBJ2-4, with TRBD2 identical over 10 bases. The CDR3 is 17 residues long. CDR1 and CDR2 (germline): LGHDT, YNNKEL (reference sequence). J was trimmed by 9 bases and V by 1 base; bases with no gene match: 12. The CDR3 sequence is CASSQAQLLAGRTIQYF. The CDR3 DNA is TGTGCCAGCAGCCAAGCCCAACTACTAGCGGGAAGGACCATTCAGTACTTC.

The chain uses TRBV7-2 and TRBJ2-1; a weak D match, TRBD2 (6 bases). V was trimmed by 2 bases and J by 6 bases, leaving 11 bases between them. Germline CDR1 SGHTA, CDR2 FQGNSA. The CDR3 length is 14 residues. The CDR3 is CASSLLATANEQFF. The CDR3 bases are TGTGCCAGCAGCTTACTAGCGACCGCCAATGAGCAGTTCTTC.

In nucleotides, the CDR3 is TGTGCCAGCAGTTACAACGGGGTAGGTCAGCCCCAGCATTTT. It translates to CASSYNGVGQPQHF. The chain links TRBV6-5 to TRBJ1-5; D uncertain. V was shortened by 2 bases and J by 6 bases, with 11 bases between the two germline ends. Germline values: CDR1 MNHEY, CDR2 SVGAGI. The CDR3 has 14 amino acids.

CDR3 bases: TGTGCCAGCAGCCATAACAGGGATGGTGAGACCCAGTACTTC. This codes for CASSHNRDGETQYF. The chain has TRBV11-2 and TRBJ2-5; TRBD1 might be the D (6 bases). From germline, CDR1 is SGHAT and CDR2 FQNNGV. The CDR3 length is 14 residues. The ends were cut back, 5 bases at V and 5 bases at J, with 15 bases in the middle.

This chain uses TRBV9 with TRBJ2-1; D is perhaps TRBD2 (6 bases). Trimming removed 6 bases at V and 2 bases at J, with 18 bases between. Per germline, CDR1 SGDLS and CDR2 YYNGEE. This CDR3 region has 16 residues. DNA for the CDR3: TGTGCCAGCACCCCATGGGGCGGGGACGCCTACAATGAGCAGTTCTTC. Residues: CASTPWGGDAYNEQFF.

The rearrangement joins TRBV7-2 to TRBJ2-7; D is possibly TRBD2 (5 bases). This CDR3 comprises 18 residues. Trimming cost V 2 bases and J 2 bases, with 22 bases left between them. Germline CDR1 reads SGHTA; CDR2 reads FQGNSA. CDR3 in amino acids: CASSLRARSRAAPYEQYF. CDR3 nucleotides: TGTGCCAGCAGCTTAAGGGCCCGATCGCGGGCGGCCCCCTACGAGCAGTACTTC. The complete variable domain, with remaining parts taken from reference TRBV7-2 and TRBJ2-7, reads GAGVSQSPSNKVTEKGKDVELRCDPISGHTALYWYRQSLGQGLEFLIYFQGNSAPDKSGLPSDRFSAERTGGSVSTLTIQRTQQEDSAVYLCASSLRARSRAAPYEQYFGPGTRLTVT.

This clone has only one observation. The chain carries TRBV5-8 and TRBJ2-2; D may be TRBD2 (6 bases). This CDR3 is built from 16 residues. Germline V lookup: CDR1 SGHTS, CDR2 YDEGEE. V lost 6 bases and J 6 bases, leaving 21 bases between the germline ends. The CDR3 region has the DNA TGTGCCAGCACCGCGGTCCGGGGGTCATACTCCGGGGAGCTGTTTTTT. Its protein product is CASTAVRGSYSGELFF.

The rearrangement links TRBV30 to TRBJ2-7, with 8 positions matching TRBD1. V shed 1 base and J 6 bases; nucleotides not matched to a gene: 8. The CDR3 covers 14 residues. Looked up from germline, CDR1 is GTSNPN and CDR2 is SVGIG (reference sequence). The CDR3 spells CAWSGGQGRGEQYF. CDR3 nucleotides: TGTGCCTGGAGTGGAGGACAGGGACGTGGCGAGCAGTACTTC.

The rearrangement uses TRBV15 and TRBJ1-2, with 11 bases fitting TRBD1. CDR3 length: 16 residues. V shed 0 bases, J shed 8 bases, and the junction held 8 bases outside the gene matches. Germline CDR1 is LNHNV and CDR2 is YYDKDF (reference sequence). The DNA of the CDR3 is TGTGCCACCAGCAGAGATTTAGGACAGGGGGCGCAAGGCTACACCTTC. Encoded protein: CATSRDLGQGAQGYTF. The full variable domain, rest sourced from reference TRBV15 and TRBJ1-2, is DAMVIQNPRYQVTQFGKPVTLSCSQTLNHNVMYWYQQKSSQAPKLLFHYYDKDFNNEADTPDNFQSRRPNTSFCFLDIRSPGLGDTAMYLCATSRDLGQGAQGYTFGSGTRLTVV.

In DNA form, the CDR3 reads TGCAGCGTTGTAGGACTAGCGGTCCCCGGGGAGCTGTTTTTT. Translating gives CSVVGLAVPGELFF. The chain has TRBV29-1 and TRBJ2-2; 10 nucleotides agree with TRBD2. Germline assignment: CDR1 SQVTM and CDR2 ANQGSEA. The junction had 5 bases not matched to a gene; V was cut back by 4 bases and J by 6 bases. This CDR3 region has 14 residues.

A single count supports this clone. The chain couples TRBV5-1 to TRBJ1-1; D is perhaps TRBD1 (6 bases). Germline V gene data show CDR1 as SGHRS and CDR2 as YFSETQ. V lost 0 bases and J lost 1, with 13 bases in between. The CDR3 loop spans 16 amino acids. The CDR3 region is CASSLGHIGGNTEAFF. The DNA of the CDR3 is TGCGCCAGCAGCTTGGGACATATAGGGGGGAACACTGAAGCTTTCTTT.

The chain carries TRBV5-1 and TRBJ2-7; D is uncertain. Germline CDR1 reads SGHRS; CDR2 reads YFSETQ. This CDR3 comprises 15 residues. V lost 0 bases, J lost 0 bases, and 10 bases lay in between. The CDR3 DNA sequence: TGCGCCAGCAGCTTGGACCTGACATTCTCCTACGAGCAGTACTTC. The encoded protein is CASSLDLTFSYEQYF.

The V and J genes are TRBV28 and TRBJ1-2; 8 nucleotides align to TRBD1. Germline CDR1 MDHEN, CDR2 SYDVKM. The ends lost 5 bases at V and 5 bases at J; junction bases unmatched: 10. This CDR3 spans 15 amino acids. CDR3 amino acids: CASSPRTGLGYGYTF. CDR3 sequence (DNA): TGTGCCAGCAGTCCCAGGACAGGGCTTGGGTATGGCTACACCTTC.

The chain links TRBV2 to TRBJ2-7, with 8 nucleotides matching TRBD2. With 6 bases clipped from V and 6 bases from J, the junction kept 7 bases outside the gene matches. The CDR3 extends over 13 amino acids. The germline gives CDR1 SNHLY, CDR2 FYNNEI. CDR3 nucleotides: TGTGCCAGCAGACTAGCGGCCTGGCTCGAGCAGTACTTC. Amino acids: CASRLAAWLEQYF. Combining the CDR3 with reference TRBV2 and TRBJ2-7 gives the whole variable domain EPEVTQTPSHQVTQMGQEVILRCVPISNHLYFYWYRQILGQKVEFLVSFYNNEISEKSEIFDDQFSVERPDGSNFTLKIRSTKLEDSAMYFCASRLAAWLEQYFGPGTRLTVT.

The sample holds a few counts of this clone. This chain uses TRBV19 with TRBJ2-7, with TRBD2 matching 11 bases. Trimming took 9 bases from V and 1 from J; bases not matched to a gene: 17. The CDR3 runs to 18 residues. CDR1 and CDR2 from the germline V gene are LNHDA and SQIVND (reference sequence). The CDR3, as DNA: TGTGCCAGCGACACCGGGACTAGCGGTTATACGGGATCCTACGAGCAGTACTTC. Amino acids: CASDTGTSGYTGSYEQYF.